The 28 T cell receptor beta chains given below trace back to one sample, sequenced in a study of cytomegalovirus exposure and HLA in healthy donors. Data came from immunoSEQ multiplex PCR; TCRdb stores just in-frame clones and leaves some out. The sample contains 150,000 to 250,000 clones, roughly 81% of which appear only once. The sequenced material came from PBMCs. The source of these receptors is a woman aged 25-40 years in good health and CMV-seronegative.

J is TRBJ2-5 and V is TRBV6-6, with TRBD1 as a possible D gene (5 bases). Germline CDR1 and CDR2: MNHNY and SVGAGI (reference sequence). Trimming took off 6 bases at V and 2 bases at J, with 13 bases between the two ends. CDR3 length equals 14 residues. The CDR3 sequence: CASSNPTEQETQYF. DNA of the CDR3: TGTGCCAGCAGCAATCCGACAGAACAAGAGACCCAGTACTTC.

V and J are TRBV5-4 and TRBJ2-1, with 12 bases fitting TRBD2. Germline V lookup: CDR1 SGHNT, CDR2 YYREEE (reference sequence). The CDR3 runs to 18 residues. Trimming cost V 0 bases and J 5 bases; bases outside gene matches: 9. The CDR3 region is CASSLGLAGVDPNNEQFF. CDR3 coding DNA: TGTGCCAGCAGCTTGGGACTAGCGGGAGTGGACCCCAACAATGAGCAGTTCTTC.

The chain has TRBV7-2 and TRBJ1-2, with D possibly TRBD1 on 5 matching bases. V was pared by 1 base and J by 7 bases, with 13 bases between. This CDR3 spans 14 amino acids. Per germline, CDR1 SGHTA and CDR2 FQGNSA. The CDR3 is CASSLGGGGSGYTF. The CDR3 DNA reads TGTGCCAGCAGCTTAGGCGGCGGGGGTTCTGGCTACACCTTC. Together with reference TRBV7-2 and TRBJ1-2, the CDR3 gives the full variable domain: GAGVSQSPSNKVTEKGKDVELRCDPISGHTALYWYRQSLGQGLEFLIYFQGNSAPDKSGLPSDRFSAERTGGSVSTLTIQRTQQEDSAVYLCASSLGGGGSGYTFGSGTRLTVV.

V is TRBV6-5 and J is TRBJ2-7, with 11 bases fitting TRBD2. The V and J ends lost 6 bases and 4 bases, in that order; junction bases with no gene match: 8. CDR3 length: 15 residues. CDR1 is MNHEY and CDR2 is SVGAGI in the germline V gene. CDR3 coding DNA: TGTGCCAGCAGGGAAAGTAGCGGGAGGGCTTACGAGCAGTACTTC. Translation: CASRESSGRAYEQYF.

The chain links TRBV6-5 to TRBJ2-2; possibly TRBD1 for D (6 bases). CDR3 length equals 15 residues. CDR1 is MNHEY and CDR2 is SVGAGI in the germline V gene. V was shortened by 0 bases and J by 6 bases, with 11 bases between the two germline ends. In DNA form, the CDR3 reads TGTGCCAGCAGTTACTCACCAGGGGCGGCCGGGGAGCTGTTTTTT. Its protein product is CASSYSPGAAGELFF.

This CDR3 reads CASSLVGTGEQETQYF. For the CDR3, the DNA is TGTGCCAGCAGCCTCGTCGGGACAGGGGAGCAAGAGACCCAGTACTTC. V is TRBV4-2 and J is TRBJ2-5, with 10 bases that match TRBD1. Germline V gene data show CDR1 as LGHNA and CDR2 as YNFKEQ. This CDR3 comprises 16 residues. The J segment lost 2 bases and the V segment lost 4 bases, leaving 7 bases of the junction unmatched.

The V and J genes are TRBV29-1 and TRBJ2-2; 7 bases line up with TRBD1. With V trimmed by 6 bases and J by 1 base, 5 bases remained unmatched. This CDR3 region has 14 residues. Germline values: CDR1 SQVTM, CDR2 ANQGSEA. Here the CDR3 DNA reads TGCAGCGTACCGGGACAGAAGAACACCGGGGAGCTGTTTTTT. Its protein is CSVPGQKNTGELFF.

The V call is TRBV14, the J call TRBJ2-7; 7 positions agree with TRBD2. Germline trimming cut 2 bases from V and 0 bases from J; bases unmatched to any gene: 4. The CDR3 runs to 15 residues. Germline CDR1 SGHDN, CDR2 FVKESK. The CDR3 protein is CASSQLGGSSYEQYF. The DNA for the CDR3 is TGTGCCAGCAGCCAACTCGGGGGGAGCTCCTACGAGCAGTACTTC. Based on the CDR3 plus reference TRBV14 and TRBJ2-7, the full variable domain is EAGVTQFPSHSVIEKGQTVTLRCDPISGHDNLYWYRRVMGKEIKFLLHFVKESKQDESGMPNNRFLAERTGGTYSTLKVQPAELEDSGVYFCASSQLGGSSYEQYFGPGTRLTVT.

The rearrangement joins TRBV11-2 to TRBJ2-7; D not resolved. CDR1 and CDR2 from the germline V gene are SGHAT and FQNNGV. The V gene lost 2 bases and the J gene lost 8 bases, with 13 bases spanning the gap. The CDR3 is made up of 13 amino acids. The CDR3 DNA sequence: TGTGCCAGCAGCTTAACAGTGCTGGGCAAGCAGTACTTC. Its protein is CASSLTVLGKQYF. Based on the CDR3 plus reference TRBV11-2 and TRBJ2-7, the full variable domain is EAGVAQSPRYKIIEKRQSVAFWCNPISGHATLYWYQQILGQGPKLLIQFQNNGVVDDSQLPKDRFSAERLKGVDSTLKIQPAKLEDSAVYLCASSLTVLGKQYFGPGTRLTVT.

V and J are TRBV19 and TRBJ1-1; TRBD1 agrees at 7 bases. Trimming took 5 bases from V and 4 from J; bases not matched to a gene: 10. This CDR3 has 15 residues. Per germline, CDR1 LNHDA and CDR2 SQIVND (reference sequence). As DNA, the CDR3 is TGTGCCAGTAGTGATCCTAAACAGGGGACCACTGAAGCTTTCTTT. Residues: CASSDPKQGTTEAFF. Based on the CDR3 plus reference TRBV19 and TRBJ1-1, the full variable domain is DGGITQSPKYLFRKEGQNVTLSCEQNLNHDAMYWYRQDPGQGLRLIYYSQIVNDFQKGDIAEGYSVSREKKESFPLTVTSAQKNPTAFYLCASSDPKQGTTEAFFGQGTRLTVV.

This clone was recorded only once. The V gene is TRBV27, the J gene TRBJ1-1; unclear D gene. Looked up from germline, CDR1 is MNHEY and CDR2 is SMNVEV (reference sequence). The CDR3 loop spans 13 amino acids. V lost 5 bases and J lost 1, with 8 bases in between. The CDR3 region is CASSLRWNTEAFF. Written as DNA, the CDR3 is TGTGCCAGCAGTCTCCGGTGGAACACTGAAGCTTTCTTT.

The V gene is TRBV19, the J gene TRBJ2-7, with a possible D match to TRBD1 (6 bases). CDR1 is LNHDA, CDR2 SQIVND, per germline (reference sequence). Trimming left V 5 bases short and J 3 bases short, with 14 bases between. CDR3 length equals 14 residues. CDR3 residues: CASSELGQFYEQYF. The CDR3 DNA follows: TGTGCCAGTAGTGAACTTGGACAGTTCTACGAGCAGTACTTC.

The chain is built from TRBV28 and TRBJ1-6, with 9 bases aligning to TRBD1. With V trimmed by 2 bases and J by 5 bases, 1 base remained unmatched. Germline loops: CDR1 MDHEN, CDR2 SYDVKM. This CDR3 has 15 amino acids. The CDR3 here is CASSLGDRDNSPLHF. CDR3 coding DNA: TGTGCCAGCAGTTTAGGGGACAGGGATAATTCACCCCTCCACTTT.

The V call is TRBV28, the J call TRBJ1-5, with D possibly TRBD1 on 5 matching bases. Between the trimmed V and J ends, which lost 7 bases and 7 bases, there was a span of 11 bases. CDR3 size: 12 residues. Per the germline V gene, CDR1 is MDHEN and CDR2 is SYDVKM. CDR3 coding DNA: TGTGCCAGCACTCCAGGGAAACAGCCCCAGCATTTT. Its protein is CASTPGKQPQHF.

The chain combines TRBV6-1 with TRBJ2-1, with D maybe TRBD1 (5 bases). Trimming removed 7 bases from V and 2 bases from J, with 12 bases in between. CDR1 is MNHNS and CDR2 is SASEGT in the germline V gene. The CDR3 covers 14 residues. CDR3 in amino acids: CASIDGQTYNEQFF. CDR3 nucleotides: TGTGCCAGCATTGACGGACAAACCTACAATGAGCAGTTCTTC.

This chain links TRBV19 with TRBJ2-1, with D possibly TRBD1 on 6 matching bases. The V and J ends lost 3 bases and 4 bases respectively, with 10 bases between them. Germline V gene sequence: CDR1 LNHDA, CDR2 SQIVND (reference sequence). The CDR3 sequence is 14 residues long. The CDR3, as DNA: TGTGCCAGTAGTATTGGGGGCTTATACAATGAGCAGTTCTTC. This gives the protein CASSIGGLYNEQFF.

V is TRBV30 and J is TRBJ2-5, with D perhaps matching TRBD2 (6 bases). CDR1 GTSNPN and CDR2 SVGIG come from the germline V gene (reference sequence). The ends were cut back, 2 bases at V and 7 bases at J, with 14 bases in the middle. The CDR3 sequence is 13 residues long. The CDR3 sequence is CAWSPRGRTTQYF. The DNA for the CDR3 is TGTGCCTGGAGTCCCCGGGGGAGGACGACCCAGTACTTC.

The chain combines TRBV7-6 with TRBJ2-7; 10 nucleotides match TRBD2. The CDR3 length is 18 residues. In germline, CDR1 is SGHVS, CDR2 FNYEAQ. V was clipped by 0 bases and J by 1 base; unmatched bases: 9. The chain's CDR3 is CASSLASGKRGGSYEQYF. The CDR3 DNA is TGTGCCAGCAGCTTAGCGAGTGGGAAGCGGGGGGGATCCTACGAGCAGTACTTC.

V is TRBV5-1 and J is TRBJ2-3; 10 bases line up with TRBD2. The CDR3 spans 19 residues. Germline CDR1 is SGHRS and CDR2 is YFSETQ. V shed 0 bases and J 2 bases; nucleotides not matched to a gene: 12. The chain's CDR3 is CASSLEPPRLAGYTDTQYF. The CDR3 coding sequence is TGCGCCAGCAGCTTGGAACCCCCCAGACTAGCGGGTTACACAGATACGCAGTATTTT.

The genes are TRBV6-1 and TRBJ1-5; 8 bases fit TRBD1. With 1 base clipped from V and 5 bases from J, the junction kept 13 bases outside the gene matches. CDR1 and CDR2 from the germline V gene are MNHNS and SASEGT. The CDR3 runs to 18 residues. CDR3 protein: CASSEEGGRGRSYQPQHF. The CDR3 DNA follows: TGTGCCAGCAGTGAAGAAGGAGGCAGGGGGCGCTCATATCAGCCCCAGCATTTT.

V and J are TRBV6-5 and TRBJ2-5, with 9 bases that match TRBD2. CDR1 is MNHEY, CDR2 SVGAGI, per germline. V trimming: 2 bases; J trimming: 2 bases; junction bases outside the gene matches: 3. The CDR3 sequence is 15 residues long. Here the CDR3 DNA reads TGTGCCAGCAGTTACCAGCGGGGGGTTCAAGAGACCCAGTACTTC. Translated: CASSYQRGVQETQYF.

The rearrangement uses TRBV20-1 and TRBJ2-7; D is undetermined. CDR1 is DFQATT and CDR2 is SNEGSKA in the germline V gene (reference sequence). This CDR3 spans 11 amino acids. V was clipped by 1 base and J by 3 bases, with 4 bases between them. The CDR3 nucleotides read TGCAGTGCTAGAGCCGGCTACGAGCAGTACTTC. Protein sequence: CSARAGYEQYF.

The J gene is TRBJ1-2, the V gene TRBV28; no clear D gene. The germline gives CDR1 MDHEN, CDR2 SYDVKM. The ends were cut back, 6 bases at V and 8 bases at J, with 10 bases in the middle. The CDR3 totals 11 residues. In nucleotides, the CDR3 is TGTGCCAGCAGGTTAGCGGGGGGCTACACCTTC. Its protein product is CASRLAGGYTF.

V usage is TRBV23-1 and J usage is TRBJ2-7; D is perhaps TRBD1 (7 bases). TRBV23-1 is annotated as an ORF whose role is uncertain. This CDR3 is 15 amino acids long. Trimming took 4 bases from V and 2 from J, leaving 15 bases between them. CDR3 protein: CASSRGDRVAYEQYF. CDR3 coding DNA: TGCGCCAGCAGTCGGGGGGACAGAGTAGCCTACGAGCAGTACTTC.

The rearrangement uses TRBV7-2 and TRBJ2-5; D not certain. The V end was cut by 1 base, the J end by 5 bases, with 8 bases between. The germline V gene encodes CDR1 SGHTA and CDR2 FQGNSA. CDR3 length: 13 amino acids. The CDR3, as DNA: TGTGCCAGCAGCTTAGTCCAGCGCGAGACCCAGTACTTC. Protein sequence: CASSLVQRETQYF.

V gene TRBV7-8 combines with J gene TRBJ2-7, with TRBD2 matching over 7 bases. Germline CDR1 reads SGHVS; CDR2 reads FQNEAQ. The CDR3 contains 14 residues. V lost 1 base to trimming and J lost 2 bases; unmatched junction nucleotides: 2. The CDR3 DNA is TGTGCCAGCAGCTTAGAGGCGGGAGCCTACGAGCAGTACTTC. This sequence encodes CASSLEAGAYEQYF.

The CDR3 DNA follows: TGCGCCAGCAGCGATCTAGCGAGCGCCCAAGAGACCCAGTACTTC. Residues: CASSDLASAQETQYF. The J gene is TRBJ2-5, the V gene TRBV5-1; possible D gene TRBD2, 6 bases. The V gene's germline CDR1 is SGHRS and CDR2 YFSETQ. The CDR3 extends over 15 amino acids. The V end was cut by 4 bases, the J end by 1 base, with 14 bases between.

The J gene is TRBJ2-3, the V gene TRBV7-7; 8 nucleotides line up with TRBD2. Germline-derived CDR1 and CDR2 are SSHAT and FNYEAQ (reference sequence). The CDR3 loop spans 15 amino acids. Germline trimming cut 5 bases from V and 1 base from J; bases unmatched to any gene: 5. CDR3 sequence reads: CASSPGGAGTDTQYF. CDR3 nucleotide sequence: TGTGCCAGCAGCCCCGGGGGGGCGGGCACAGATACGCAGTATTTT.